This TCR beta chain is from a study of identical twins. TCRdb itself ran the 5' RACE reads through MiXCR, one entry per CDR3 protein. This table has a few hundred thousand distinct CDR3 sequences, roughly 15% appearing once. The V gene lost 10 bases and the J gene lost 1 base, with 16 bases spanning the gap. The CDR3 covers 14 residues. These data were also reused for a study on yellow fever vaccine responses in identical twins.

The TCR comes from a woman between 18 and 29 years old in good health. The rearrangement joins TRBV12-3 or TRBV12-4 to TRBJ2-5; D is unclear. Source material: CD4+ T cells sorted from blood. The DNA for the CDR3 is TGTGCCACCTCCGGCGGTAGCCTCCAAGAGACCCAGTACTTC. Translation: CATSGGSLQETQYF.